This TCR beta chain was found in a study of cytomegalovirus exposure and HLA in healthy donors (dated by TCRdb to 2015 to 2018). Turning to the overall study: According to an earlier analysis of a few hundred of the donors, some 180 million T cells yielded 95 million to 140 million unique TCR beta sequences and around 280 Gb of sequence data. Roughly 300 gigabases of sequencing data and 80 million or so unique TCR sequences were included in an early release covering roughly 700 HLA-typed donors. The genetic ancestry cluster associated with self-reported Caucasian donors included about 81% of the 300 to 450 genotyped donors. The study aimed to test whether cataloging public T cell receptors could reveal signatures of past pathogen exposure. The study profiled the T cell repertoires of fewer than 850 subjects by immunosequencing and related them to cytomegalovirus serostatus. A separate validation cohort of more than 100 different subjects was used in addition to the roughly 620-subject first cohort. To predict cytomegalovirus infection status, the study combined high-throughput TCR immunosequencing, statistical association of individual TCRs with disease status, and machine learning. To study patterns of TCR occurrence, a later analysis re-analyzed previously published TCR beta repertoires from several hundred donors and added high-resolution HLA genotyping. Rather than using new phenotypic data, the later analysis identified candidate immune exposures from TCR beta sequences and from how often those sequences occurred across donors. An earlier analysis of approximately 630 of the donors applied high-throughput TCR beta sequencing to assess whether each TCR beta V gene segment acted as functional or pseudogenic. Donor age, sex, ethnicity and CMV serostatus were compiled together with the repertoire data. Genome-wide SNP genotypes for about 60% of the 666 donors were used in a later genetic analysis, which treated that subset as a discovery cohort. Every repertoire in the discovery cohort had been generated on one and the same sequencing platform. Both class I and class II loci were covered by HLA typing, at four-digit resolution. The number of typed donors differed by locus: about 629-640 for A, B, C, DRB1 and DQB1; 522 for DQA1; 606 for DPA1; and approximately 450 for DPB1. A few DR-DQ haplotypes were handled as single units for association and clustering because linkage in the cohort was strong. Across approximately 400 genotyped donors of the cohort, an average of roughly 250,000 unique TCR beta nucleotide sequences per donor were sequenced, and 15% to 20% of those sequences were non-productive.

At the junction V is shortened by 3 bases and J by 11 bases, with 25 bases in between. According to the germline V gene (reference sequence), CDR1 reads GTSNPN and CDR2 reads SVGIG. Inclusive of the bounding cysteine and phenylalanine, the CDR3 is 16 residues long. Left in the record is the CDR3 DNA by itself, 48 bases read in frame from the first base. The cohort comprised around 700 healthy bone marrow donors. At the time of sampling, all cohort members were nominally healthy, though unrecorded immune exposures were likely present. The donor tested CMV seropositive and was one of the 289 seropositive cohort members. Every donor gave a peripheral blood sample, and the peripheral blood mononuclear cells from that sample were used for TCR beta sequencing. Genomic DNA extraction from the blood cell samples was performed with the Qiagen DNeasy Blood Extraction Kit. Broader findings and caveats from the paper: A later analysis found that TCR association rates varied across HLA loci, with DRB1 alleles showing the most associated TCRs and HLA-C alleles the fewest. Sequencing depth was assumed to be roughly uniform across donors in the presence/absence analyses, though that assumption may not hold. This cohort had only TCR beta chains sequenced, and the lack of alpha or paired-chain data limited which features could be detected. Because HLA typing was unavailable for some donors at each locus, only the typed subset was used in association tests. Most TCR sequences were observed very rarely across donors, whereas some public TCRs were present in many individuals. The only immune exposure information available for the cohort was CMV serostatus. According to the authors, the approach could potentially be generalized to other disease states and immunological phenotypes. Some IMGT-functional V segments, including TRBV6-2 and TRBV6-3, could not be distinguished by the 87-base-pair reads and were therefore excluded. A cluster of highly shared sequence variants was judged likely to represent a technical artifact of the sequencing pipeline. Three of the identified cytomegalovirus-associated TCR beta chains were confirmed in vitro to be specific for cytomegalovirus antigens. Because counts were too low, seventeen rarely observed V segments, including chromosome 9 orphons, were left out of the earlier analysis of approximately 580 of the donors. The study listed 150 to 200 TCR beta chains as associated with cytomegalovirus. Correlated functional status among segregating V segments might reflect linkage disequilibrium, but an unknown experimental factor could not be ruled out. In a later analysis, several top co-occurrence clusters were reported to appear linked to parvovirus B19, influenza, CMV and Epstein-Barr virus. When HLA alleles, especially DR and DQ, strongly co-occurred, attributing TCR associations to individual alleles was difficult. A later genetic analysis reported fewer N-insertions in productive TCRs among donors in an Asian-associated ancestry cluster than the 666-donor mean. According to a later analysis, most CMV-associated TCR beta chains appeared to be HLA-restricted, and the HLA associations seemed to be driven largely by CMV exposure. An association between a missense DCLRE1C variant and V-gene and J-gene trimming of TCR beta chains was found in a later genetic analysis and replicated in an independent cohort. An earlier analysis of 587 of the donors showed that most TCR beta V segments appeared in productive rearrangements either about 87% or about 30% of the time, which broadly matched IMGT annotations. A later analysis associated about 17,000 TCR beta sequences with specific HLA alleles at a false discovery rate of 0.05. The classifier was reported to diagnose cytomegalovirus status with high specificity and sensitivity in both the original cohort and the validation cohort. A further reported finding was that TCR beta sequences accurately predicted the HLA-A and HLA-B alleles for most subjects in the first cohort. In a later analysis, HLA-associated TCR beta chains showed more clonal expansion and lower generation probabilities than non-associated chains that were equally common.

This clone was recorded a few times. Its binding antigen is unknown. Nothing much larger sits one base from this clone, and base qualities are not available. The library was made by the immunoSEQ multiplex PCR assay. The multiplex PCR relied on a mix of 60 forward primers for TCR Vbeta segments and 13 reverse primers for TCR Jbeta segments. Amplification of the CDR3 region of rearranged TCR beta genes was performed with a multiplex PCR assay on genomic DNA. The Illumina HiSeq System was used to sequence the amplified TCR beta libraries as 87-base-pair reads. The published analysis was carried out like this. In a later analysis, 77 million or so unique TCR beta chains were counted across the 650 to 700 repertoires, and roughly 10 million of these chains were shared by at least two donors. Raw reads were error-corrected and collapsed into unique sequences with a nearest-neighbor algorithm that merged closely related sequences to remove PCR and sequencing errors. Alignment of CDR3 sequences to IMGT reference sequences was used to assign V, D and J gene segments. For a sequence to be retained, at least a six-nucleotide match to both a V gene segment and a J gene segment was required. A rearrangement was called productive if the CDR3 had no stop codons and remained in frame with V and J, and every other rearrangement was called non-productive. Following IMGT convention, CDR3 was defined as the stretch from the second conserved V-encoded cysteine up to the conserved J-encoded phenylalanine. In an earlier analysis of around 640 of the donors, sequences lacking an unambiguous match to a single V gene segment were excluded. An earlier analysis of approximately 590 of the donors called V segments functional above 56.7% productive rearrangements and segregating when the between-donor standard deviation exceeded 5%. A statistical classification framework was built to diagnose cytomegalovirus status from the catalog of TCR beta chain sequences. V and J gene assignment, in a later analysis, came from comparing TCR nucleotide sequences with IMGT/GENE-DB human TR gene sequences. A later analysis assigned CDR3 sequences and most-parsimonious VDJ recombination scenarios with the TCRdist pipeline. In a later analysis, every TCR beta chain was defined by the combination of its CDR3 amino acid sequence and its V-gene family, and reads without a unique V-gene family were dropped. To address suspected cross-contamination and a sequencing artifact, a later analysis removed around 600 highly shared, low-generation-probability nucleotide sequences. A later analysis calculated a clonal expansion index for each public chain from normalized within-repertoire ranks of inferred template counts. A later analysis computed generation probabilities with a VDJ recombination model fitted to out-of-frame rearrangements, and checked the results against IGoR. A later analysis scored TCR-TCR, TCR-HLA and TCR-CMV co-occurrence with hypergeometric tests, applying a repertoire-size bias correction to TCR pairs. False discovery rates were estimated in a later analysis by permuting HLA or CMV assignments 20 times. A later analysis grouped co-occurring TCRs with DBSCAN, adding TCRdist sequence similarity when clustering within HLA-allele-positive subsets. Repertoires with fewer than 30,000 or more than 120,000 public chains, plus five repertoires with anomalous nucleotide sharing, were excluded from co-occurrence clustering. The immuneACCESS repertoire file appears here via TCRdb, limited to in-frame rearrangements. These files lack a portion of the clones; in checked studies, under half of the deficit traces to unresolved V genes, and the cause of the others is not known. The V and J calls and clone size were taken over from that table, and D and trimming were inferred from the DNA. For this sample there are some 160,000 clones; approximately 84% appear just once. The top ten clones comprise roughly 7% of the sample.

The sequence came from a woman in her thirties or forties in good health and CMV-seropositive. Sequenced material: PBMCs. Recombination connected TRBV30 to TRBJ1-4; a weak D assignment points to TRBD1 (6 bases agree). This receptor has the CDR3 CAWSRLDGTLGRKLFF. The DNA sequence follows: TGTGCCTGGAGCCGGCTTGACGGGACACTGGGCAGGAAACTGTTTTTT.